This is a list of T cell receptor beta chains from one sample in a study of cytomegalovirus exposure and HLA in healthy donors. Data came from immunoSEQ multiplex PCR; TCRdb stores just in-frame clones and leaves some out. The table shows approximately 160,000 clones, with approximately 84% occurring only once. The sequenced material came from PBMCs. The receptors shown here come from a woman between 50 and 59 years old in good health and CMV-seropositive. Each CDR3 is given with its conserved first and last residue. The order of the fields is clone size, V gene, CDR3 protein. Not all rows give a size; the values are once, few, many and, for expanded clones, a class.

-,TRBV28,CASSTPGLQAFF
-,TRBV7-3,CASSSSGTDTQYF
-,TRBV28,CASSNPRAGGAANEKLFF
-,TRBV28,CASSPEGADNEKLFF
-,TRBV7-9,CASSFVTGTMGGNTIYF
-,TRBV28,CASSLPRRGYGYTF
-,TRBV5-1,CASSLASVTSGGIEETQYF
few,TRBV25-1,CASSESYGSGANGLTF
-,TRBV4-3,CASSPTSGGGYEQYF
-,TRBV6-5,CASSPLAGGTYEQYF
few,TRBV28,CASKTGTVLGEQYF
-,TRBV7-8,CASSLGQLAGGSSGANVLTF
-,TRBV30,CAWSTPGLPSSYNEQFF
-,TRBV11-3,CASSLGITRSYEQYF
-,TRBV7-9,CASSPGWASNYGYTF
-,TRBV27,CASSSAGGGYGYTF
once,TRBV9,CASSKTPGQSFSGNTIYF
-,TRBV4-3,CASSQGPGGTGELFF
-,TRBV7-2,CASSLEGFRYEQYF
-,TRBV7-9,CASSWTGYEQYF
once,TRBV5-6,CASSLVRDRDDYEQYF
-,TRBV10-3,CAISEKGTNTEAFF
-,TRBV5-1,CASSSLAGGFANTGELFF
-,TRBV11-2,CASSGRQGRVQETQYF
few,TRBV30,CAWSGPGVMRGNTIYF
-,TRBV6-5,CASSAHEGTEAFF
once,TRBV7-2,CASSLAGGVGSPDTQYF
-,TRBV4-2,CASAPAGTGEEKLFF
-,TRBV11-2,CASSFRGGQETQYF
-,TRBV29-1,CSASGYTGELFF
few,TRBV28,CASSYSGRGSYEQYF
-,TRBV5-8,CASSLAGTGSQPQHF
-,TRBV5-8,CASSLGGGQTEAFF
-,TRBV5-3,CARSCGDRGPYGYTF
few,TRBV4-3,CASSQVPSGSTGELFF
-,TRBV7-8,CASSLAQGYTDTQYF
-,TRBV19,CASSLFNQPQHF
-,TRBV6-1,CASRRQGVNTGELFF
-,TRBV7-2,CASSLGQGPHQPQHF
-,TRBV28,CASSPRGSRNTEAFF
-,TRBV5-1,CASSLTSGREQYF
-,TRBV5-1,CASSLTGLSYEQYF